Listed below are T cell receptor beta chains from one sample, sequenced in a study of cytomegalovirus exposure and HLA in healthy donors. Produced via immunoSEQ multiplex PCR; TCRdb's table is partial and in-frame only. This sample has about 110,000 clones, with 60% to 80% found just once. Sequencing was carried out using PBMCs. The source of these receptors is a man aged 50 to 59 in good health and CMV-seropositive. CDR3s include the opening cysteine and the closing phenylalanine or tryptophan. A D gene is named only where the DNA matches it firmly. A row's size may be missing; if present it is once, few, many or a size class.

v_call	clone_size	j_call	d_call	cdr3_nt	cdr3_aa
TRBV6-6	NA	TRBJ1-3	NA	TGTGCCAGCAGCCCTCAGTATGGAAACACCATATATTTT	CASSPQYGNTIYF
TRBV4-2	NA	TRBJ2-3	TRBD2	TGTGCCAGCAGCCAAGGGACAACGGGGGGGACAGATACGCAGTATTTT	CASSQGTTGGTDTQYF
TRBV18	NA	TRBJ2-7	TRBD2	TGTGCCAGCTCACGGGCCTCAGCGGGAGGCCACTACGAGCAGTACTTC	CASSRASAGGHYEQYF
TRBV7-9	few	TRBJ2-2	TRBD2	TGTGCCAGAGATCCGGGAGGGGGTACCGGGGAGCTGTTTTTT	CARDPGGGTGELFF
TRBV19	NA	TRBJ2-1	NA	TGTGCCAGTAGTATTATACTACTGGTTGAGCAGTTCTTC	CASSIILLVEQFF
TRBV5-1	NA	TRBJ2-7	NA	TGCGCCAGCAGCCTGGACGGAGCGGAGCAGTACTTC	CASSLDGAEQYF
TRBV19	NA	TRBJ2-1	NA	TGTGCCAGTAGTATAGCCTCAGCGCACTACAATGAGCAGTTCTTC	CASSIASAHYNEQFF
TRBV6-1	NA	TRBJ2-2	TRBD1	TGTGCCAGCAGTAGGGACAGGGAAGTCACCGGGGAGCTGTTTTTT	CASSRDREVTGELFF
TRBV9	few	TRBJ2-5	TRBD1	TGTGCCAGCAGCGGGGGACAGACTCAAGAGACCCAGTACTTC	CASSGGQTQETQYF
TRBV12-5	NA	TRBJ2-3	NA	TGTGCTAGTGGTTTGGGACGGAGCGGACCCACAGATACGCAGTATTTT	CASGLGRSGPTDTQYF
TRBV5-1	once	TRBJ1-5	TRBD1	TGCGCCAGCAGCTTGGTAGGGGGCGCGTCTCAGCCCCAGCATTTT	CASSLVGGASQPQHF
TRBV28	once	TRBJ2-5	NA	TGTGCCAGCCAGTTCCCAGGGATACAAGAGACCCAGTACTTC	CASQFPGIQETQYF
TRBV7-3	NA	TRBJ1-3	NA	TGTGCCAGCAGCTTAAACCAGGGAAACACCATATATTTT	CASSLNQGNTIYF
TRBV7-2	NA	TRBJ2-1	NA	TGTGCCAGTCTAACCCCGAGCTCCTACAATGAGCAGTTCTTC	CASLTPSSYNEQFF